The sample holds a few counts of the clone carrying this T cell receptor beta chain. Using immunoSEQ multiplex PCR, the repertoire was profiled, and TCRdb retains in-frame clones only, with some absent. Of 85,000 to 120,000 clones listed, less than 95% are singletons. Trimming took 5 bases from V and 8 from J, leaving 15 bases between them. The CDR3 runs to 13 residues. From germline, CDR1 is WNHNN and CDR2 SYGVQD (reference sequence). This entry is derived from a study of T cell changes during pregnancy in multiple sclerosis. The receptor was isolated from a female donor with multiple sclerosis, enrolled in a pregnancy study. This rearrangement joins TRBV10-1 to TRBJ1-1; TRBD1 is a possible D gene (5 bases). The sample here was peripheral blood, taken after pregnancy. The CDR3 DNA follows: TGCGCCAGCAGTAGGGACGGCGGAGGGGAAGCTTTCTTT. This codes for CASSRDGGGEAFF.